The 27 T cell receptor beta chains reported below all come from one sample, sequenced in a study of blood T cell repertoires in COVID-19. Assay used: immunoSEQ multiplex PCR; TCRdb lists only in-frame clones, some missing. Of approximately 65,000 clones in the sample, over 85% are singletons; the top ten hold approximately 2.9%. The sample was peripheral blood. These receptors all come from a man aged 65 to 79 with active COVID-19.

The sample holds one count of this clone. As DNA, the CDR3 is TGTGCCAGCAGCTTCCTAGCGGGGGGATTTAGCACAGATACGCAGTATTTT. It is translated as CASSFLAGGFSTDTQYF. The chain carries TRBV5-6 and TRBJ2-3, with TRBD2 matching over 11 bases. This CDR3 region has 17 residues. Trimming took 2 bases from V and 0 from J; bases not matched to a gene: 5. The germline V gene has CDR1 SGHDT and CDR2 YYEEEE.

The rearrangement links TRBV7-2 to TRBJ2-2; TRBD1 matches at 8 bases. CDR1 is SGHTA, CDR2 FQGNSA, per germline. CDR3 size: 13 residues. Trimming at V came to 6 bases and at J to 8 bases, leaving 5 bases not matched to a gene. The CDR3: CASRTGVQGELFF. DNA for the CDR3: TGTGCCAGCAGGACAGGGGTGCAAGGGGAGCTGTTTTTT.

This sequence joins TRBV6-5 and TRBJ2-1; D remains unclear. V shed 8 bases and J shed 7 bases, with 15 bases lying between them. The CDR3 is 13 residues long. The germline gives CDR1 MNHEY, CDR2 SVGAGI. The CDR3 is CASVEAVWNEQFF. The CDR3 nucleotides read TGTGCCAGCGTTGAGGCAGTATGGAATGAGCAGTTCTTC.

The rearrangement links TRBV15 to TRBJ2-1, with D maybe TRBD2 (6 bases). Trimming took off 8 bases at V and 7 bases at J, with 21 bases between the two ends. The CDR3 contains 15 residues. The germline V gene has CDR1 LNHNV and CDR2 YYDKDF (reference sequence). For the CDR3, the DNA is TGTGCCACCGGAGGGCACTCCACGCGAAAGAATGAGCAGTTCTTC. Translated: CATGGHSTRKNEQFF.

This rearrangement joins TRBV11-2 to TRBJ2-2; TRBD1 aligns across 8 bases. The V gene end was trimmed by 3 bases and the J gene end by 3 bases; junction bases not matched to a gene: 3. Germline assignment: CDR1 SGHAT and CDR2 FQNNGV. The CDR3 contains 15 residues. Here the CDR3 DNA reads TGTGCCAGCAGCTTTGCACAGGGGGACACCGGGGAGCTGTTTTTT. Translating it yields CASSFAQGDTGELFF.

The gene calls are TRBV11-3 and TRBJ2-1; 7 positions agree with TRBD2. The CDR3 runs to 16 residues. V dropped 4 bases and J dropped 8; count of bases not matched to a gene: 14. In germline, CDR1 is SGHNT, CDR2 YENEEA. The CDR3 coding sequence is TGTGCCAGCAGCTCCGAGTTAGGGCAGGGAGGGCATGAGCAGTTCTTC. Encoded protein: CASSSELGQGGHEQFF.

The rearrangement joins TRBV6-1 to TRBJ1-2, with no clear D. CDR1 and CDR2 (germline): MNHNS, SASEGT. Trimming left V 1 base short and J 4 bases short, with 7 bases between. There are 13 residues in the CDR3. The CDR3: CASSEVRGYGYTF. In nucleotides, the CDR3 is TGTGCCAGCAGTGAAGTCCGGGGCTATGGCTACACCTTC.

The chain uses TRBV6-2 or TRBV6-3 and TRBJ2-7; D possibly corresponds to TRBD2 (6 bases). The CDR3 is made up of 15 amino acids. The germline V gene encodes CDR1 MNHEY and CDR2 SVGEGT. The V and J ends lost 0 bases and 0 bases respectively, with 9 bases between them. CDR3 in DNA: TGTGCCAGCAGTTACTCGTTCGGGGGCTCCTACGAGCAGTACTTC. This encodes CASSYSFGGSYEQYF.

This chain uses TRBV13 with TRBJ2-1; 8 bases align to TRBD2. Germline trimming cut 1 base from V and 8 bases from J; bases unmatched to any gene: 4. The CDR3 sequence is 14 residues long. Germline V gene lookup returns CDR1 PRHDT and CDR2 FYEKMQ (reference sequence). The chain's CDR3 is CASSLAGGRDEQFF. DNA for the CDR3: TGTGCCAGCAGCTTAGCGGGGGGGCGGGATGAGCAGTTCTTC.

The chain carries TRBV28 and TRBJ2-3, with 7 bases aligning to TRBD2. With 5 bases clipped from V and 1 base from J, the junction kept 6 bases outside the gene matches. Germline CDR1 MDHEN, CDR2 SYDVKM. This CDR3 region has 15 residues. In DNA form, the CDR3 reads TGTGCCAGCAGTGAGAAGCGGGGCGGCACAGATACGCAGTATTTT. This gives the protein CASSEKRGGTDTQYF.

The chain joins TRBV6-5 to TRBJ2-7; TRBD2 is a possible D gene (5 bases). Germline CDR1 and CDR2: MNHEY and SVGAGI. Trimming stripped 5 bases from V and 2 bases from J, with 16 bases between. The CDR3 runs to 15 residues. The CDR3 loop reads CASSHGVGAAYEQYF. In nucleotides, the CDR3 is TGTGCCAGCAGTCACGGGGTAGGTGCAGCCTACGAGCAGTACTTC.

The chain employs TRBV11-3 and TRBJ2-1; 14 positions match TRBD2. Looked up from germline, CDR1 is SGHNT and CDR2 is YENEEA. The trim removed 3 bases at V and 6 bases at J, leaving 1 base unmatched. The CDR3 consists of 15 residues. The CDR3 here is CASSFGLAGGNEQFF. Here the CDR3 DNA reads TGTGCCAGCAGCTTTGGACTAGCGGGGGGCAATGAGCAGTTCTTC.

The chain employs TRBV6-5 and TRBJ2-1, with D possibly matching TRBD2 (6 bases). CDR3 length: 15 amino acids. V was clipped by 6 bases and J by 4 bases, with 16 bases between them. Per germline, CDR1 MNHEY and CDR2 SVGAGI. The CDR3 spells CASRSDVGGYNEQFF. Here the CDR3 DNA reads TGTGCCAGCAGATCGGACGTTGGGGGGTACAATGAGCAGTTCTTC.

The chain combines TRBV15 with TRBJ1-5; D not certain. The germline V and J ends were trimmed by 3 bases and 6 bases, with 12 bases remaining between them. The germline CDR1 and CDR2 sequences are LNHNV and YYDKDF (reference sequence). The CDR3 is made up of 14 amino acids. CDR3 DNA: TGTGCCACCAGCAGTTTGGTGGCCAGTCAGCCCCAGCATTTT. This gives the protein CATSSLVASQPQHF.

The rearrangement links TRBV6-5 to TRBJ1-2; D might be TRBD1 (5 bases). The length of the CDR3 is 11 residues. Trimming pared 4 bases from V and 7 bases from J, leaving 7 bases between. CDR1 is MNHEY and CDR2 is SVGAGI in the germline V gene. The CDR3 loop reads CASSLGAGYTF. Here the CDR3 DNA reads TGTGCCAGCAGTTTAGGGGCTGGCTACACCTTC.

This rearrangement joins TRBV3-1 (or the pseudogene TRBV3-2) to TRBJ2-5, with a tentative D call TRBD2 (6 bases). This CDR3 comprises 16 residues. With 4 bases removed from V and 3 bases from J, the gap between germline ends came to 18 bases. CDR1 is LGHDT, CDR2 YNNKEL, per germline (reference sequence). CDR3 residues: CASSPQPLASKETQYF. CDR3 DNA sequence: TGTGCCAGCAGCCCCCAACCGCTAGCGTCTAAAGAGACCCAGTACTTC.

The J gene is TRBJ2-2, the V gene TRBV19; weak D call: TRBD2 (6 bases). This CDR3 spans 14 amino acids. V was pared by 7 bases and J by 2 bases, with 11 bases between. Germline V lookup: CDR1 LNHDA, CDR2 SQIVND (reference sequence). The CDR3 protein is CASKGGINTGELFF. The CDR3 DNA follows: TGTGCCAGTAAGGGAGGAATAAACACCGGGGAGCTGTTTTTT.

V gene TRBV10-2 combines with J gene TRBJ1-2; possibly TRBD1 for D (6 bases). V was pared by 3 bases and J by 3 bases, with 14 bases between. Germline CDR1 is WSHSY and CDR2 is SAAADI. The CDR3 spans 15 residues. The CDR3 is CASSDPGDGDYGYTF. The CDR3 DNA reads TGCGCCAGCAGTGATCCAGGGGACGGTGACTATGGCTACACCTTC.

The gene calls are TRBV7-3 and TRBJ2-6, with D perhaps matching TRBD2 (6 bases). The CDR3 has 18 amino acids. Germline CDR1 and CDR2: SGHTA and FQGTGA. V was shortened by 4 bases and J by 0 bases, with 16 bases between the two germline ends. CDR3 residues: CASSSGSGEPSGANVLTF. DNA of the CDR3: TGTGCCAGCAGCTCCGGGTCGGGGGAACCCTCTGGGGCCAACGTCCTGACTTTC. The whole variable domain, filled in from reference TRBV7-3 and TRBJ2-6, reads GAGVSQTPSNKVTEKGKYVELRCDPISGHTALYWYRQSLGQGPEFLIYFQGTGAADDSGLPNDRFFAVRPEGSVSTLKIQRTERGDSAVYLCASSSGSGEPSGANVLTFGAGSRLTVL.

The CDR3 nucleotides are TGTGCCAGCAGCTCAAGACAGGGGTGGAACACTGAAGCTTTCTTT. This sequence encodes CASSSRQGWNTEAFF. The rearrangement uses TRBV7-6 and TRBJ1-1, with 8 bases lining up with TRBD1. The CDR3 is 15 amino acids. CDR1 and CDR2 from the germline V gene are SGHVS and FNYEAQ. J gave up 1 base and V 4 bases, and 5 bases lay outside the gene matches.

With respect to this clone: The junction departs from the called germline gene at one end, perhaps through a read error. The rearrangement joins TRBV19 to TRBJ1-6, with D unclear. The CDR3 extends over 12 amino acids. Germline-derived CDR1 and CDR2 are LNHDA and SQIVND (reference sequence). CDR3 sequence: CASRTADSALHF. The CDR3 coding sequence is TGTGCCAGTAGAACCGCTGATTCAGCCCTCCACTTT.

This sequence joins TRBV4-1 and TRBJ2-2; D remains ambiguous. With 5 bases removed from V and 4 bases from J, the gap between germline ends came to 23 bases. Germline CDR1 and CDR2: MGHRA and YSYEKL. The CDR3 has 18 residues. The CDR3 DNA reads TGCGCCAGCAGCAAAGTGGTGCAGCGCGGTATCGGCACCGGGGAGCTGTTTTTT. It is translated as CASSKVVQRGIGTGELFF.

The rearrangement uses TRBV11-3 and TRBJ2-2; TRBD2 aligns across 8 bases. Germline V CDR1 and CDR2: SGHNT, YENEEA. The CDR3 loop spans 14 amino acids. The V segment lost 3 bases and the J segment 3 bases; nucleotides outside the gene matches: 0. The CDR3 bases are TGTGCCAGCAGCTTGCGGGGGGACACCGGGGAGCTGTTTTTT. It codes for CASSLRGDTGELFF. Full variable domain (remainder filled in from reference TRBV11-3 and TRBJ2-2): EAGVVQSPRYKIIEKKQPVAFWCNPISGHNTLYWYLQNLGQGPELLIRYENEEAVDDSQLPKDRFSAERLKGVDSTLKIQPAELGDSAVYLCASSLRGDTGELFFGEGSRLTVL.

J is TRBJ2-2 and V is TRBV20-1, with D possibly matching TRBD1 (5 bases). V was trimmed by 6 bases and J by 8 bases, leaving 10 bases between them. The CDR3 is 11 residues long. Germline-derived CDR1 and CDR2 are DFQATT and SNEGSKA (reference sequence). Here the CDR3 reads CSAARTGELFF. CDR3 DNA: TGCAGTGCAGCCCGGACAGGGGAGCTGTTTTTT.

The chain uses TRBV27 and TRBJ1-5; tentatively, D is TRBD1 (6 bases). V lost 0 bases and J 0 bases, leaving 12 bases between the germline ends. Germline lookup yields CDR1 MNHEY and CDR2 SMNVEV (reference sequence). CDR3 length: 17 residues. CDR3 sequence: CASSLSGTSNSNQPQHF. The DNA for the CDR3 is TGTGCCAGCAGTTTATCCGGGACATCGAATAGCAATCAGCCCCAGCATTTT.

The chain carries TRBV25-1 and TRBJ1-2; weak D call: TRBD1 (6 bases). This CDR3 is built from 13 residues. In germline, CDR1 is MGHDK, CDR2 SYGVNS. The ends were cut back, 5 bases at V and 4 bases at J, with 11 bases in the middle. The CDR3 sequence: CASSTRDIYGYTF. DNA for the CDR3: TGTGCCAGCAGTACCCGGGACATCTATGGCTACACCTTC.

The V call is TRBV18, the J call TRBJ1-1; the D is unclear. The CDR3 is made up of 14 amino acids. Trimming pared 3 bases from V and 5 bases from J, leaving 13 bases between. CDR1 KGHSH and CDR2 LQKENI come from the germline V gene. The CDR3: CASSPYSLQTEAFF. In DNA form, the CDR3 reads TGTGCCAGCTCACCCTACTCGTTACAGACTGAAGCTTTCTTT.